These 22 T cell receptor beta chains were sequenced from one sample in a study of cytomegalovirus exposure and HLA in healthy donors. The PCR was carried out with 60 Vbeta primers and 13 Jbeta primers. Clones were read by immunoSEQ multiplex PCR, and TCRdb kept only the in-frame ones, dropping some. Of about 170,000 clones in the sample, around 80% are singletons; the top ten hold about 3.4%. Sequencing was carried out using PBMCs. The source of these receptors is a woman in her fifties or sixties in good health and CMV-seropositive.

V gene TRBV11-3 combines with J gene TRBJ1-4; 10 bases fit TRBD1. Germline assignment: CDR1 SGHNT and CDR2 YENEEA. V shed 1 base, J shed 8 bases, and the junction held 4 bases outside the gene matches. The CDR3 loop spans 15 amino acids. In DNA, the CDR3 is TGTGCCAGCAGCTTAGGAATGGGACAGGGGGAAAAACTGTTTTTT. It is translated as CASSLGMGQGEKLFF. The full variable domain, completed using reference TRBV11-3 and TRBJ1-4, is EAGVVQSPRYKIIEKKQPVAFWCNPISGHNTLYWYLQNLGQGPELLIRYENEEAVDDSQLPKDRFSAERLKGVDSTLKIQPAELGDSAVYLCASSLGMGQGEKLFFGSGTQLSVL.

The chain links TRBV29-1 to TRBJ1-3; D uncertain. Germline CDR1 and CDR2: SQVTM and ANQGSEA. V was trimmed by 6 bases and J by 4 bases, leaving 7 bases between them. This CDR3 comprises 11 residues. The CDR3 coding sequence is TGCAGCGTCCTTCTAGGAAACACCATATATTTT. Amino acids: CSVLLGNTIYF.

The chain employs TRBV5-4 and TRBJ2-5; 14 bases line up with TRBD2. J lost 4 bases, V lost 4 bases, and 3 bases had no gene match. In germline, CDR1 is SGHNT, CDR2 YYREEE (reference sequence). The CDR3 is made up of 15 amino acids. The CDR3 region is CASSPGTSGGETQYF. CDR3 DNA sequence: TGTGCCAGCAGCCCGGGGACTAGCGGGGGAGAGACCCAGTACTTC.

This rearrangement joins TRBV2 to TRBJ2-7, with 9 bases aligning to TRBD1. The CDR3 has 12 residues. V lost 8 bases and J lost 3; bases outside the gene matches: 2. Germline CDR1 and CDR2: SNHLY and FYNNEI. CDR3 sequence: CASLDRGYEQYF. The CDR3 DNA is TGTGCCAGCCTGGACAGGGGCTACGAGCAGTACTTC.

The rearrangement links TRBV2 to TRBJ1-1; D remains unclear. V lost 3 bases and J 1 base, leaving 9 bases between the germline ends. In germline, CDR1 is SNHLY, CDR2 FYNNEI. This CDR3 spans 14 amino acids. CDR3 region: CASSDEIGNTEAFF. In nucleotides, the CDR3 is TGTGCCAGCAGTGACGAAATCGGGAACACTGAAGCTTTCTTT. The entire variable domain, with the rest obtained from reference TRBV2 and TRBJ1-1, is as follows: EPEVTQTPSHQVTQMGQEVILRCVPISNHLYFYWYRQILGQKVEFLVSFYNNEISEKSEIFDDQFSVERPDGSNFTLKIRSTKLEDSAMYFCASSDEIGNTEAFFGQGTRLTVV.

This chain joins TRBV4-3 and TRBJ2-1, with 14 bases that match TRBD2. The V gene's germline CDR1 is LGHNA and CDR2 YSLEER. This CDR3 is built from 16 residues. J lost 7 bases, V lost 5 bases, and 7 bases had no gene match. The DNA for the CDR3 is TGCGCCAGCAGCTGGCGACTAGCGGGAGGGACAAATGAGCAGTTCTTC. Protein product: CASSWRLAGGTNEQFF.

This clone was picked up a small number of times. The rearrangement uses TRBV5-4 and TRBJ2-7; 9 bases match TRBD1. The trim removed 4 bases at V and 2 bases at J, leaving 4 bases unmatched. CDR1 SGHNT and CDR2 YYREEE come from the germline V gene (reference sequence). This CDR3 has 14 residues. The CDR3 sequence: CASSRTGDAYEQYF. The CDR3 region has the DNA TGTGCCAGCAGCCGGACAGGGGACGCCTACGAGCAGTACTTC.

This chain connects TRBV5-6 to TRBJ1-2; D is unresolved. Germline CDR1 reads SGHDT; CDR2 reads YYEEEE. CDR3 length: 14 residues. V dropped 3 bases and J dropped 2 bases, with 11 bases sitting between them. As DNA, the CDR3 is TGTGCCAGCAGCTCCCTGCGGCAGAACTATGGCTACACCTTC. This codes for CASSSLRQNYGYTF.

This chain connects TRBV4-3 to TRBJ2-3; D is ambiguous. This CDR3 region has 15 residues. Germline assignment: CDR1 LGHNA and CDR2 YSLEER. Deletions cut 2 bases from V and 1 base from J, with 10 bases between. DNA of the CDR3: TGCGCCAGCAGCCAATCACGGGTAGGCACAGATACGCAGTATTTT. It yields the protein CASSQSRVGTDTQYF.

V usage is TRBV6-5 and J usage is TRBJ2-3, with 7 bases aligning to TRBD2. V lost 7 bases, J lost 1 base, and 8 bases stayed unmatched. The CDR3 loop spans 15 amino acids. The germline gives CDR1 MNHEY, CDR2 SVGAGI. In nucleotides, the CDR3 is TGTGCCAGCAAATACCTAGCGGAGGGCACAGATACGCAGTATTTT. Protein: CASKYLAEGTDTQYF.

This clone was seen only once. CDR3 region: CASSLMSGTDTQYF. The DNA of the CDR3 is TGTGCCAGCAGCTTGATGAGCGGTACAGATACGCAGTATTTT. The rearrangement joins TRBV5-4 to TRBJ2-3; maybe TRBD2 (5 bases). There are 14 residues in the CDR3. The ends were cut back, 1 base at V and 3 bases at J, with 9 bases in the middle. Germline lookup yields CDR1 SGHNT and CDR2 YYREEE (reference sequence).

The genes are TRBV4-1 and TRBJ2-1; 10 nucleotides agree with TRBD2. CDR3 length equals 16 residues. The J segment lost 4 bases and the V segment lost 1 base, leaving 4 bases of the junction unmatched. The germline gives CDR1 MGHRA, CDR2 YSYEKL. The CDR3 here is CASSQVERGGYNEQFF. In nucleotides, the CDR3 is TGCGCCAGCAGCCAAGTAGAGCGGGGGGGGTACAATGAGCAGTTCTTC.

The CDR3 bases are TGTGCCAGCAGCGTAGACGCCTACTCTGGAAACACCATATATTTT. Its protein product is CASSVDAYSGNTIYF. This chain links TRBV9 with TRBJ1-3; D unclear. Trimming left V 0 bases short and J 0 bases short, with 7 bases between. Germline CDR1 SGDLS, CDR2 YYNGEE. CDR3 length: 15 residues.

Points on this clone: The junction does not match germline at one end; this may be a read error. The chain couples TRBV7-7 to TRBJ2-1, with D possibly being TRBD2 (6 bases). The CDR3 consists of 13 residues. The V gene's germline CDR1 is SSHAT and CDR2 FNYEAQ (reference sequence). CDR3 residues: CASSLAAENEQFF. CDR3 in DNA: TGTGCTAGCAGCTTAGCGGCTGAAAATGAGCAGTTCTTC. Full variable domain (outside the CDR3, taken from reference TRBV7-7 and TRBJ2-1): GAGVSQSPRYKVTKRGQDVTLRCDPISSHATLYWYQQALGQGPEFLTYFNYEAQPDKSGLPSDRFSAERPEGSISTLTIQRTEQRDSAMYRCASSLAAENEQFFGPGTRLTVL.

V usage is TRBV4-1 and J usage is TRBJ2-7; tentative D call: TRBD2 (6 bases). Germline V lookup: CDR1 MGHRA, CDR2 YSYEKL. The CDR3 totals 14 residues. V dropped 2 bases and J dropped 2 bases, with 10 bases sitting between them. The DNA of the CDR3 is TGCGCCAGCAGCCAACTAGGGGAGGCCTACGAGCAGTACTTC. This translates into CASSQLGEAYEQYF.

The V and J genes are TRBV29-1 and TRBJ2-5, with 7 bases that match TRBD1. The ends lost 5 bases at V and 1 base at J; junction bases unmatched: 7. The CDR3 has 14 amino acids. Germline CDR1 reads SQVTM; CDR2 reads ANQGSEA. As DNA, the CDR3 is TGCAGCGTTTGTACGACAGGGCTCCAAGAGACCCAGTACTTC. It codes for CSVCTTGLQETQYF.

The rearrangement links TRBV14 to TRBJ2-3; 11 bases match TRBD2. The CDR3 totals 16 residues. The germline V gene has CDR1 SGHDN and CDR2 FVKESK. Trimming at V came to 4 bases and at J to 2 bases, leaving 5 bases not matched to a gene. CDR3 sequence (DNA): TGTGCCAGCAGCCGTAGCGGGAGGGCCTACACAGATACGCAGTATTTT. Protein sequence: CASSRSGRAYTDTQYF. The entire variable domain, with the rest obtained from reference TRBV14 and TRBJ2-3, is as follows: EAGVTQFPSHSVIEKGQTVTLRCDPISGHDNLYWYRRVMGKEIKFLLHFVKESKQDESGMPNNRFLAERTGGTYSTLKVQPAELEDSGVYFCASSRSGRAYTDTQYFGPGTRLTVL.

CDR3 bases: TGTGCCAGCAGCACTAGGGGAGGGGCCCCCGCCCCCCCAGATACGCAGTATTTT. Its translation is CASSTRGGAPAPPDTQYF. The V gene is TRBV9, the J gene TRBJ2-3; 7 bases fit TRBD2. The CDR3 loop spans 18 amino acids. With 4 bases clipped from V and 4 bases from J, the junction kept 18 bases outside the gene matches. The germline V gene has CDR1 SGDLS and CDR2 YYNGEE.

A few counts support this clone. This chain joins TRBV5-1 and TRBJ1-2; tentatively, D is TRBD1 (6 bases). V was pared by 7 bases and J by 2 bases, with 15 bases between. The CDR3 covers 14 residues. Looked up from germline, CDR1 is SGHRS and CDR2 is YFSETQ. As DNA, the CDR3 is TGCGCCAGCCGGGACACACTATTCAACTATGGCTACACCTTC. Translation: CASRDTLFNYGYTF.

This clone was seen only once. The chain couples TRBV5-1 to TRBJ1-2; 7 bases are a match to TRBD1. V was clipped by 4 bases and J by 3 bases; unmatched bases: 15. From germline, CDR1 is SGHRS and CDR2 YFSETQ. This CDR3 has 17 amino acids. The CDR3 bases are TGCGCCAGCAGCCCGCGGGATGGTAGGGACAGCTACTATGGCTACACCTTC. It specifies CASSPRDGRDSYYGYTF.

The gene calls are TRBV9 and TRBJ2-1, with 7 bases aligning to TRBD2. Trimming at V came to 4 bases and at J to 4 bases, leaving 11 bases not matched to a gene. This CDR3 region has 16 residues. In germline, CDR1 is SGDLS, CDR2 YYNGEE. The CDR3 region is CASSPNAGVSYNEQFF. The CDR3 region has the DNA TGTGCCAGCAGCCCGAACGCGGGAGTAAGTTACAATGAGCAGTTCTTC.

The gene calls are TRBV5-6 and TRBJ2-3; unclear D gene. V was pared by 4 bases and J by 4 bases, with 10 bases between. Germline V gene data show CDR1 as SGHDT and CDR2 as YYEEEE. The CDR3 has 13 amino acids. DNA of the CDR3: TGTGCCAGCAGCCCCGAGAGCGCAGATACGCAGTATTTT. Its translation is CASSPESADTQYF.